These 23 T cell receptor beta chains were all obtained from the same sample, sequenced in a study of Ad26.COV2.S vaccination and SARS-CoV-2 variants. Described treatment: 15 to 20 received Ad26.COV2.S at low or high dose, single or two shots; about 5 received placebo; per-sample allocation not given. Samples analyzed were those drawn on day 63 after the first vaccine or placebo injection. Here immunoSEQ multiplex PCR was the method, and the copy in TCRdb shows in-frame clones only, minus some. The table lists about 440,000 clones, about 92% of them singletons. Sequences were derived from peripheral blood, sampled in a trial of Ad26.COV2.S vaccine versus placebo. The receptors originated from a person between 18 and 59 years old who received the Ad26.COV2.S COVID-19 vaccine or a placebo.

The chain recombines TRBV2 with TRBJ1-4, with 12 bases identical to TRBD1. The CDR3 extends over 18 amino acids. V gave up 6 bases and J gave up 5 bases; unmatched junction bases: 13. Germline V CDR1 and CDR2: SNHLY, FYNNEI. The CDR3, as DNA: TGTGCCAGCAGCGTCATGGGACAGGGGGCGGGATTGAATGAAAAACTGTTTTTT. Its translation is CASSVMGQGAGLNEKLFF.

This chain uses TRBV7-2 with TRBJ2-1; D is perhaps TRBD1 (6 bases). Trimming removed 5 bases from V and 9 bases from J, with 11 bases in between. CDR3 length: 12 residues. From germline, CDR1 is SGHTA and CDR2 FQGNSA. The CDR3 sequence is CASSPGVGEQFF. DNA for the CDR3: TGTGCCAGCAGCCCAGGGGTGGGTGAGCAGTTCTTC.

Worth noting for this clone: One junction end does not reproduce the germline sequence, and a read error may be involved. The V call is TRBV12-3 or TRBV12-4, the J call TRBJ2-7, with 8 bases identical to TRBD1. This CDR3 is built from 12 residues. The CDR3 reads CASSRARDRPHF. The CDR3 nucleotides read TGTGCCAGCAGTCGGGCCCGGGACAGGCCCCACTTC.

Comment on this clone: Other DNA sequences in this specimen translate into the identical CDR3. The chain is built from TRBV28 and TRBJ2-7; the D is unclear. The CDR3 length is 12 residues. Trimming took 1 base from V and 4 from J, leaving 5 bases between them. Germline V lookup: CDR1 MDHEN, CDR2 SYDVKM. In DNA form, the CDR3 reads TGTGCCAGCAGTTTATCCCGGTACGAGCAGTACTTC. It yields the protein CASSLSRYEQYF.

Comment on this clone: The same CDR3 can be traced to other DNA sequences in this sample. The V call is TRBV9, the J call TRBJ2-3; D ambiguous. V lost 2 bases to trimming and J lost 2 bases, with 9 bases between them. The CDR3 has 14 residues. Per the germline V gene, CDR1 is SGDLS and CDR2 is YYNGEE. CDR3 sequence reads: CASSVGRDTDTQYF. The DNA of the CDR3 is TGTGCCAGCAGCGTTGGGCGAGACACAGATACGCAGTATTTT.

The chain employs TRBV5-4 and TRBJ1-4; maybe TRBD1 (6 bases). The CDR3 totals 15 residues. CDR1 is SGHNT, CDR2 YYREEE, per germline (reference sequence). Trimming shortened V by 3 bases and J by 2 bases, and 11 bases separated the two germline ends. The CDR3 protein is CASSSPGGTNEKLFF. CDR3 in DNA: TGTGCCAGCAGCTCGCCGGGGGGCACTAATGAAAAACTGTTTTTT.

The rearrangement uses TRBV28 and TRBJ1-5, with TRBD1 matching 9 bases. Germline V gene data show CDR1 as MDHEN and CDR2 as SYDVKM. This CDR3 spans 16 amino acids. Trimming took 5 bases from V and 9 from J; bases not matched to a gene: 14. CDR3: CASSIQGQGGWRPQHF. CDR3 in DNA: TGTGCCAGCAGTATCCAGGGACAGGGAGGGTGGAGGCCCCAGCATTTT.

This clone has only one observation. For the CDR3, the DNA is TGTGCCAGCAGCTTAGCCCCGATGGGAGGGGGAAACTTTGGAAACACCATATATTTT. It yields the protein CASSLAPMGGGNFGNTIYF. This chain links TRBV7-9 with TRBJ1-3, with D maybe TRBD1 (6 bases). The ends were cut back, 0 bases at V and 3 bases at J, with 21 bases in the middle. Looked up from germline, CDR1 is SEHNR and CDR2 is FQNEAQ (reference sequence). CDR3 length: 19 residues.

The rearrangement joins TRBV2 to TRBJ2-5; D gene ambiguous. CDR1 and CDR2 from the germline V gene are SNHLY and FYNNEI. Trimming cost V 2 bases and J 3 bases, with 7 bases left between them. The CDR3 consists of 13 residues. The CDR3 nucleotides are TGTGCCAGCAGTGAATGGCCAGAAGAGACCCAGTACTTC. Amino acid sequence: CASSEWPEETQYF.

The chain couples TRBV5-6 to TRBJ2-7; D not resolved. Germline V CDR1 and CDR2: SGHDT, YYEEEE. This CDR3 is built from 13 residues. V was cut by 1 base and J by 5 bases, with 10 bases left in between. The CDR3 bases are TGTGCCAGCAGCTTGATGCCCGGACACGAGCAGTACTTC. Its translation: CASSLMPGHEQYF.

The genes are TRBV2 and TRBJ2-5; 8 bases match TRBD2. This CDR3 has 14 amino acids. V dropped 7 bases and J dropped 0; count of bases not matched to a gene: 4. In germline, CDR1 is SNHLY, CDR2 FYNNEI. The CDR3 region is CASKLAVYQETQYF. CDR3 DNA sequence: TGTGCCAGCAAACTAGCGGTGTACCAAGAGACCCAGTACTTC.

This chain joins TRBV9 and TRBJ1-1, with TRBD1 identical over 9 bases. The CDR3 has 14 amino acids. The germline V gene has CDR1 SGDLS and CDR2 YYNGEE. The V segment lost 4 bases and the J segment 3 bases; nucleotides outside the gene matches: 4. The CDR3 bases are TGTGCCAGCAGCTCCGGGACAGGGTACACTGAAGCTTTCTTT. It is translated as CASSSGTGYTEAFF.

This chain joins TRBV9 and TRBJ2-2; D is uncertain. V was trimmed by 3 bases and J by 6 bases, leaving 6 bases between them. This CDR3 is built from 12 residues. CDR1 is SGDLS and CDR2 is YYNGEE in the germline V gene. In nucleotides, the CDR3 is TGTGCCAGCAGCGGAGAGGCCGGGGAGCTGTTTTTT. Translation: CASSGEAGELFF.

The chain combines TRBV9 with TRBJ2-1, with D maybe TRBD1 (5 bases). Per the germline V gene, CDR1 is SGDLS and CDR2 is YYNGEE. V lost 2 bases, J lost 3 bases, and 9 bases lay in between. The CDR3 length is 14 residues. For the CDR3, the DNA is TGTGCCAGCAGCGTTCGGACAAACTACAATGAGCAGTTCTTC. Residues: CASSVRTNYNEQFF. The variable domain in full, completed from reference TRBV9 and TRBJ2-1, reads DSGVTQTPKHLITATGQRVTLRCSPRSGDLSVYWYQQSLDQGLQFLIQYYNGEERAKGNILERFSAQQFPDLHSELNLSSLELGDSALYFCASSVRTNYNEQFFGPGTRLTVL.

This clone was recorded a few times. The chain couples TRBV30 to TRBJ2-2; TRBD2 aligns across 7 bases. Germline values: CDR1 GTSNPN, CDR2 SVGIG (reference sequence). This CDR3 is built from 15 residues. The V segment lost 0 bases and the J segment 4 bases; nucleotides outside the gene matches: 5. CDR3 bases: TGTGCCTGGAGTGTAGCGGGGACGATCACCGGGGAGCTGTTTTTT. It specifies CAWSVAGTITGELFF. The variable domain in full, completed from reference TRBV30 and TRBJ2-2, reads SQTIHQWPATLVQPVGSPLSLECTVEGTSNPNLYWYRQAAGRGLQLLFYSVGIGQISSEVPQNLSASRPQDRQFILSSKKLLLSDSGFYLCAWSVAGTITGELFFGEGSRLTVL.

V usage is TRBV6-2 or TRBV6-3 and J usage is TRBJ1-2; D might be TRBD1 (5 bases). V was pared by 1 base and J by 9 bases, with 12 bases between. Germline values: CDR1 MNHEY, CDR2 SVGEGT. The CDR3 extends over 13 amino acids. Here the CDR3 DNA reads TGTGCCAGCAGTTACTTGGTTTGGGACCGCTACACCTTC. This codes for CASSYLVWDRYTF.

The chain carries TRBV13 and TRBJ2-2; the D gene is possibly TRBD2 (5 bases). Germline loops: CDR1 PRHDT, CDR2 FYEKMQ (reference sequence). The V end lost 7 bases, the J end lost 4 bases, and 16 bases lay between the germline ends. This CDR3 has 15 amino acids. CDR3 amino acids: CASKKSLGSTGELFF. In nucleotides, the CDR3 is TGTGCCAGCAAAAAGTCGCTAGGGAGCACCGGGGAGCTGTTTTTT. Complete variable domain (other parts from reference TRBV13 and TRBJ2-2): AAGVIQSPRHLIKEKRETATLKCYPIPRHDTVYWYQQGPGQDPQFLISFYEKMQSDKGSIPDRFSAQQFSDYHSELNMSSLELGDSALYFCASKKSLGSTGELFFGEGSRLTVL.

This chain joins TRBV6-1 and TRBJ2-5; perhaps D is TRBD1 or TRBD2 (5 bases each). V was trimmed by 0 bases and J by 3 bases, leaving 14 bases between them. The germline CDR1 and CDR2 sequences are MNHNS and SASEGT. CDR3 size: 16 residues. The CDR3 DNA follows: TGTGCCAGCAGTGAAGCGTTAGGGACCCCCAAAGAGACCCAGTACTTC. The encoded protein is CASSEALGTPKETQYF.

This clone was observed once. This sequence joins TRBV7-6 and TRBJ2-1; 11 bases agree with TRBD2. With 3 bases clipped from V and 12 bases from J, the junction kept 4 bases outside the gene matches. CDR1 and CDR2 (germline): SGHVS, FNYEAQ. The CDR3 has 13 residues. CDR3 residues: CASSLDGTSGQFF. CDR3 DNA sequence: TGTGCCAGCAGCTTGGACGGGACTAGCGGGCAGTTCTTC.

The chain uses TRBV11-1 and TRBJ2-5; tentative D call: TRBD2 (6 bases). From germline, CDR1 is SGHAT and CDR2 FQDESV (reference sequence). The CDR3 extends over 14 amino acids. The ends were cut back, 3 bases at V and 6 bases at J, with 14 bases in the middle. The DNA for the CDR3 is TGTGCCAGCAGCTTCCCGGGAGTCCGTCAGACCCAGTACTTC. Protein sequence: CASSFPGVRQTQYF.

The V call is TRBV7-9, the J call TRBJ1-1; D is unclear. Trimming cost V 6 bases and J 3 bases, with 11 bases left between them. Germline loops: CDR1 SEHNR, CDR2 FQNEAQ (reference sequence). This CDR3 spans 13 amino acids. CDR3 coding DNA: TGTGCCAGCAGTCGGAGTTGGGACACTGAAGCTTTCTTT. As protein: CASSRSWDTEAFF.

The V call is TRBV27, the J call TRBJ2-3; 8 nucleotides line up with TRBD2. With V trimmed by 3 bases and J by 3 bases, 14 bases remained unmatched. This CDR3 contains 18 residues. The germline gives CDR1 MNHEY, CDR2 SMNVEV (reference sequence). Here the CDR3 DNA reads TGTGCCAGCAGTTTTTTTCGACCCCCGGGGGGGGGAACAGATACGCAGTATTTT. This codes for CASSFFRPPGGGTDTQYF.

This clone showed up just once. This sequence joins TRBV27 and TRBJ2-1, with TRBD2 matching over 8 bases. V gave up 5 bases and J gave up 7 bases; unmatched junction bases: 7. This CDR3 comprises 14 residues. Germline assignment: CDR1 MNHEY and CDR2 SMNVEV (reference sequence). CDR3 in amino acids: CASSHLAGTNEQFF. The CDR3 region has the DNA TGTGCCAGCAGTCATCTAGCGGGTACGAATGAGCAGTTCTTC.